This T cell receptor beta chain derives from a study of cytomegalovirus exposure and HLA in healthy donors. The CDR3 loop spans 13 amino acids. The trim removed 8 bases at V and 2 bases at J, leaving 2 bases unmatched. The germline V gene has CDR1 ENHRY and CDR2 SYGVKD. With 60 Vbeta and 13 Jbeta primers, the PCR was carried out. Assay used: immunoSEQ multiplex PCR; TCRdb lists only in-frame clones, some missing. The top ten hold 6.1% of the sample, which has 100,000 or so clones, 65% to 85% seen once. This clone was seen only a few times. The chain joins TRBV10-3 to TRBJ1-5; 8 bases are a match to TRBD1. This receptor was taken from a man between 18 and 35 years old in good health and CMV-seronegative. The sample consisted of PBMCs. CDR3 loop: CAIGQGGNQPQHF. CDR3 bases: TGTGCCATCGGACAGGGAGGCAATCAGCCCCAGCATTTT.